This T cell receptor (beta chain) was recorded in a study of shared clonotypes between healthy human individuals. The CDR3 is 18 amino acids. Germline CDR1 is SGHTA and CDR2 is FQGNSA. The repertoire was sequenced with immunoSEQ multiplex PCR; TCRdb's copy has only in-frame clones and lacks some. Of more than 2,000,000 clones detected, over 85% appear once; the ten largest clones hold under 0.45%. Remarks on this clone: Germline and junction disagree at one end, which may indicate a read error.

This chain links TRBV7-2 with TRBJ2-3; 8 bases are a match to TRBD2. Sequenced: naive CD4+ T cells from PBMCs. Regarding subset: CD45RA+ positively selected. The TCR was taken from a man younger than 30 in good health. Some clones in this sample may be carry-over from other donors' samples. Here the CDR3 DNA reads TGTGCCAGCAGCCTAGCCCTACTAGCGGCAGCCTCCACAGATACGCAGTATTTT. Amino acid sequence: CASSLALLAAASTDTQYF.